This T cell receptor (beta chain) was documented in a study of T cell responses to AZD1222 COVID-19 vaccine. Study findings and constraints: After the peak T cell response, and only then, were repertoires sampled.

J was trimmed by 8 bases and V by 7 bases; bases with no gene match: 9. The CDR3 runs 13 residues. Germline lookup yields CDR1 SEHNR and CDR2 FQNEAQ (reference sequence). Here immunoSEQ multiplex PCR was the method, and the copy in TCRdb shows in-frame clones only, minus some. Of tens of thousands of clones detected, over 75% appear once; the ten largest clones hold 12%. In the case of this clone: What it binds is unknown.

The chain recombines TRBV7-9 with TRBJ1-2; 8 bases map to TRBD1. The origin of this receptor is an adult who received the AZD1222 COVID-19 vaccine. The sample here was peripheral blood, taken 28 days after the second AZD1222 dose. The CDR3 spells CASNPQGVGGYTF. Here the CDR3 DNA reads TGTGCCAGCAACCCACAGGGGGTGGGCGGCTACACCTTC.